This is a list of T cell receptor beta chains from one sample in a study of regulatory T cells in long-lasting Graves disease. MiXCR, run by TCRdb on the multiplex PCR reads, gives a single entry per CDR3 protein. This sample yields 400,000 to 500,000 distinct CDR3 sequences, of which roughly 15% are seen a single time; about 25% belongs to the top ten. These sequences were also reported in another study, on T cells in Graves' hyperthyroidism and ophthalmopathy.

Sequenced material: peripheral blood mononuclear cells (PBMCs), taken at new diagnosis, from a patient treated with antithyroid drugs. These receptors were collected from a woman aged 18-29 years with Graves disease. CDR3s leave out the opening cysteine and the closing phenylalanine or tryptophan. The order of the fields is J gene, V gene, CDR3 protein.

TRBJ2-7 TRBV5-1 ASRTSPRQSYEQY
TRBJ2-3 TRBV11-2 ASSLLAGEDTQY
TRBJ2-1 TRBV20-1 SAGGPSNEQF
TRBJ1-2 TRBV28 ASNPGGANYGYT
TRBJ2-5 TRBV28 ASRQYQETQY
TRBJ2-7 TRBV5-8 ASSPLGREHGEQY
TRBJ1-1 TRBV7-2 ASSIQGGGTEAF
TRBJ2-1 TRBV6-9 ASSYITGSSYNEQF
TRBJ2-3 TRBV24-1 ATSDYHTDTQY
TRBJ2-1 TRBV28 ASSDPRGTSGYNEQF
TRBJ2-4 TRBV7-2 ASSPGTGVFIAKNIQY
TRBJ2-3 TRBV2 ASSDRGRADTQY
TRBJ2-7 TRBV5-1 ASSLWGRESYEQY
TRBJ2-7 TRBV6-2/TRBV6-3 ASSYFPGQSYEQY
TRBJ1-5 TRBV28 ASSLASQPQH
TRBJ2-7 TRBV4-2 ASSQDSSGMGEQY
TRBJ2-3 TRBV12-3/TRBV12-4 ASTRTGGTSTDTQY
TRBJ2-5 TRBV10-3 AISGGWAGQETQY
TRBJ2-2 TRBV5-1 ASLPGTGGRTGELF
TRBJ1-5 TRBV20-1 SARRGQSNQPQH
TRBJ2-3 TRBV3-1 ASSKRSGRAGTDTQY
TRBJ1-2 TRBV7-2 ASSPNPGTDYGYT
TRBJ2-1 TRBV16 ASSQFPPGLGTYNEQF
TRBJ2-4 TRBV20-1 SRTAGGLNIQY
TRBJ2-7 TRBV6-1 ASRRDREAYEQY
TRBJ1-1 TRBV28 ASSLLATEAF
TRBJ1-5 TRBV7-2 ASSDGQVNSNQPQH
TRBJ2-5 TRBV4-1 ASSQEGRENQETQY
TRBJ2-7 TRBV15 ASGTPNSYEQY
TRBJ2-5 TRBV3-1 ASRDYQETQY
TRBJ2-7 TRBV7-2 ASSSTSGFPYEQY
TRBJ1-3 TRBV12-3/TRBV12-4 ASSLLGGLSSGNTIY
TRBJ2-7 TRBV20-1 SARSNRLAGVNEQY
TRBJ2-7 TRBV27 ASSDRGDYEQY
TRBJ2-1 TRBV12-3/TRBV12-4 ASSSRLAGGNEQF
TRBJ2-3 TRBV12-3/TRBV12-4 ASRTVREGRDTQY
TRBJ2-7 TRBV5-1 ASSPGLAGAEQY
TRBJ2-2 TRBV12-3/TRBV12-4 ASSLAGDTGELF
TRBJ2-3 TRBV27 ASSLSSSPPTDTQY
TRBJ2-7 TRBV20-1 SARGDTEYYEQY
TRBJ1-5 TRBV29-1 SVGTGGSNQPQH
TRBJ2-5 TRBV24-1 ATSDPGQRVETQY
TRBJ2-7 TRBV27 ASSSKPGQGAYEQY
TRBJ2-2 TRBV5-1 ASGLQGVNTGELF
TRBJ2-1 TRBV6-9 ASSYLGTDRF
TRBJ1-2 TRBV11-2 ASSSVRGYGYT
TRBJ1-2 TRBV28 ASSSHANYGYT
TRBJ1-3 TRBV30 AWSAGVGNTIY
TRBJ2-4 TRBV29-1 SVEDLWLAGAGIAKNIQY